The following is a TCR beta chain sequence with its context. What it binds is not known. The data were taken from a study of cytomegalovirus exposure and HLA in healthy donors. Regarding the study as a whole: Immune exposure data for these donors was limited to CMV serostatus. Reportedly, cytomegalovirus status was diagnosed with high sensitivity and specificity.

The CDR3 has 16 amino acids. CDR1 and CDR2 (germline): SEHNR, FQNEAQ (reference sequence). V was trimmed by 5 bases and J by 0 bases, leaving 15 bases between them. PCR amplification relied on 60 Vbeta primers (plus 13 Jbeta primers). Data came from immunoSEQ multiplex PCR; TCRdb stores just in-frame clones and leaves some out. Here the sample spans roughly 150,000 clones, about 85% being singletons. This clonotype originated in a woman aged 18-29 years in good health and CMV-seronegative. The sample comprised PBMCs. The chain combines TRBV7-9 with TRBJ2-3; D is possibly TRBD2 (5 bases). In DNA, the CDR3 is TGTGCCAGCAGCATACAGAGCGGTACCAGCACAGATACGCAGTATTTT. As protein: CASSIQSGTSTDTQYF.